The clone carrying this T cell receptor beta chain was seen a single time. This sample was included in a study of shared clonotypes between healthy human individuals. The protocol was immunoSEQ multiplex PCR, while the TCRdb copy is restricted to in-frame clones and leaves out a portion. The data show 2 million to 3 million clones, with 90% to 95% seen just once and 0.35% to 0.45% held by the top ten. Input material: naive CD4+ T cells from PBMCs. Regarding subset: CD45RA+ positively selected. This TCR was sampled from a man in his late teens or twenties in good health. Some clones in this sample may be carry-over from other donors' samples.

DNA of the CDR3: TGCGCCAGCAGCATGACCGGGACTAGCGTCTCCTACGAGCAGTACTTC. Translation: CASSMTGTSVSYEQYF. V usage is TRBV4-1 and J usage is TRBJ2-7; 10 positions agree with TRBD2. This CDR3 region has 16 residues. Trimming took 5 bases from V and 0 from J; bases not matched to a gene: 7. The germline V gene has CDR1 MGHRA and CDR2 YSYEKL.